Listed here are 8 T cell receptor beta chains from one sample, sequenced in a study of cytomegalovirus exposure and HLA in healthy donors. 60 Vbeta and 13 Jbeta primers were used in PCR. Profiled with immunoSEQ multiplex PCR; TCRdb holds only in-frame clones, not every one. The table includes tens of thousands of clones, around nine tenths detected once. Sequencing was carried out using PBMCs. These TCRs come from a man aged 30 to 45 in good health and CMV-seropositive.

J is TRBJ2-5 and V is TRBV30; D perhaps matches TRBD2 (6 bases). The V and J ends lost 4 bases and 1 base respectively, with 7 bases between them. Germline CDR1 reads GTSNPN; CDR2 reads SVGIG (reference sequence). This CDR3 spans 12 amino acids. The CDR3 DNA sequence: TGTGCCTGGAACGGGGGCCAAGAGACCCAGTACTTC. This sequence encodes CAWNGGQETQYF.

This clone was detected a few times. The J gene is TRBJ2-1, the V gene TRBV11-3; perhaps TRBD1 as D (6 bases). The germline V gene encodes CDR1 SGHNT and CDR2 YENEEA. V was pared by 1 base and J by 5 bases, with 15 bases between. This CDR3 has 16 amino acids. The CDR3 is CASSLAWGLGHNEQFF. CDR3 bases: TGTGCCAGCAGCTTAGCGTGGGGGCTTGGGCACAATGAGCAGTTCTTC.

The V call is TRBV28, the J call TRBJ1-1; D call uncertain. The CDR3 loop spans 15 amino acids. Germline values: CDR1 MDHEN, CDR2 SYDVKM. Deletions cut 6 bases from V and 1 base from J, with 15 bases between. This CDR3 reads CASSSTGHANTEAFF. In DNA form, the CDR3 reads TGTGCCAGCAGCTCCACTGGGCACGCGAACACTGAAGCTTTCTTT.

The J gene is TRBJ1-4, the V gene TRBV4-2, with D unresolved. Germline CDR1 is LGHNA and CDR2 is YNFKEQ. Trimming removed 4 bases at V and 0 bases at J, with 15 bases between. CDR3 length: 17 residues. The CDR3 is CASSPQFSPATNEKLFF. CDR3 nucleotide sequence: TGTGCCAGCAGCCCCCAATTTTCTCCAGCAACTAATGAAAAACTGTTTTTT.

The J gene is TRBJ2-1, the V gene TRBV6-6; D call uncertain. Per germline, CDR1 MNHNY and CDR2 SVGAGI (reference sequence). This CDR3 comprises 15 residues. Trimming removed 5 bases from V and 0 bases from J, with 11 bases in between. This chain's CDR3 is CASSQDSSSYNEQFF. The DNA of the CDR3 is TGTGCCAGCAGTCAGGATTCCAGCTCCTACAATGAGCAGTTCTTC.

This chain links TRBV27 with TRBJ1-2, with 8 bases aligning to TRBD1. The CDR3 is 13 residues long. V dropped 4 bases and J dropped 8; count of bases not matched to a gene: 6. The germline gives CDR1 MNHEY, CDR2 SMNVEV (reference sequence). CDR3 sequence reads: CASSSQGATGYTF. The CDR3 DNA sequence: TGTGCCAGCAGTTCTCAGGGGGCGACGGGCTACACCTTC.

This clone was counted a single time. The genes are TRBV28 and TRBJ2-5; 7 positions agree with TRBD1. The CDR3 extends over 14 amino acids. V was clipped by 8 bases and J by 5 bases; unmatched bases: 11. Germline assignment: CDR1 MDHEN and CDR2 SYDVKM. This chain's CDR3 is CASLEGGRGETQYF. The CDR3 nucleotides are TGTGCCAGCTTGGAAGGCGGCAGGGGGGAGACCCAGTACTTC.

The chain recombines TRBV5-1 with TRBJ2-7; D might be TRBD2 (6 bases). V lost 0 bases and J 3 bases, leaving 13 bases between the germline ends. CDR1 and CDR2 from the germline V gene are SGHRS and YFSETQ. The CDR3 spans 15 residues. The CDR3 sequence is CASSLAAGYGYEQYF. DNA of the CDR3: TGCGCCAGCAGCTTGGCTGCGGGATATGGCTACGAGCAGTACTTC. Supplemented by reference TRBV5-1 and TRBJ2-7, the full variable domain reads KAGVTQTPRYLIKTRGQQVTLSCSPISGHRSVSWYQQTPGQGLQFLFEYFSETQRNKGNFPGRFSGRQFSNSRSEMNVSTLELGDSALYLCASSLAAGYGYEQYFGPGTRLTVT.